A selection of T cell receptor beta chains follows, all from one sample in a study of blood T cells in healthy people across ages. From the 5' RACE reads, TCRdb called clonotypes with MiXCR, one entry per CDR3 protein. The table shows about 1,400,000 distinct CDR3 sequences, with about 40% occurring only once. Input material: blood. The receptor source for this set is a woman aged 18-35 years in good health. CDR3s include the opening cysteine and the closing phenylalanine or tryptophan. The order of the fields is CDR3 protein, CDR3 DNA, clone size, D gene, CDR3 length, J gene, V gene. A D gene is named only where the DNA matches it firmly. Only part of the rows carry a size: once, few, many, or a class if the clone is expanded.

CASSEGVQGVGNQPQHF,TGTGCCAGCAGTGAAGGGGTACAGGGGGTGGGCAATCAGCCCCAGCATTTT,few,TRBD1,17,TRBJ1-5,TRBV6-1
CAWRLLASGTQYF,TGTGCCTGGAGGTTACTAGCTTCGGGGACCCAGTACTTC,few,NA,13,TRBJ2-5,TRBV30
CASSSRTAGKTQYF,TGTGCCAGCAGCTCTCGGACCGCTGGGAAGACCCAGTACTTC,NA,NA,14,TRBJ2-5,TRBV7-2
CASSLGLVVGATYNEQFF,TGTGCCAGCAGCTTGGGGCTAGTGGTAGGCGCGACCTACAATGAGCAGTTCTTC,NA,NA,18,TRBJ2-1,TRBV11-2
CASSYAPRSPFHF,TGTGCCAGCAGTTACGCCCCTCGGTCACCCTTCCACTTT,NA,NA,13,TRBJ1-6,TRBV12-3/TRBV12-4
CASSLPPGQAFYGYTF,TGTGCCAGCAGCTTGCCACCGGGACAGGCCTTCTATGGCTACACCTTC,many,TRBD1,16,TRBJ1-2,TRBV7-2
CAWSVGTQETQYF,TGTGCCTGGAGTGTAGGCACTCAAGAGACCCAGTACTTC,NA,NA,13,TRBJ2-5,TRBV30
CASSSGVLAGEQFF,TGTGCCAGCAGCTCGGGGGTCCTAGCGGGAGAGCAGTTCTTC,NA,TRBD2,14,TRBJ2-1,TRBV7-2
CASSSGTSPTTGELFF,TGTGCCAGCAGTTCGGGGACCAGCCCGACCACCGGGGAGTTGTTTTTT,NA,NA,16,TRBJ2-2,TRBV27
CAISGWLAGGPGQETQYF,TGTGCCATCAGTGGTTGGCTAGCGGGAGGGCCGGGACAAGAGACCCAGTACTTC,NA,TRBD2,18,TRBJ2-5,TRBV10-3
CAWHPGTSKDEQFF,TGTGCCTGGCACCCCGGGACTAGCAAGGATGAGCAGTTCTTC,NA,TRBD2,14,TRBJ2-1,TRBV30
CASSLSSGNEQYF,TGTGCCAGCAGTTTATCTAGCGGGAACGAGCAGTACTTC,few,TRBD2,13,TRBJ2-7,TRBV28
CASSLTTSGRIPNEQYF,TGTGCCAGCAGCTTAACGACTAGCGGGAGAATTCCCAATGAGCAGTACTTC,NA,TRBD2,17,TRBJ2-5,TRBV5-5
CASSMERTGSRTNEKLFF,TGTGCCAGCAGCATGGAAAGGACAGGGAGTCGAACTAATGAAAAACTGTTTTTT,few,TRBD1,18,TRBJ1-4,TRBV12-3/TRBV12-4
CASSYSRGTLYTYEQYF,TGTGCCAGCAGTTACTCGCGAGGGACCCTTTATACCTACGAGCAGTACTTC,NA,NA,17,TRBJ2-7,TRBV6-5
CASRGAGRITDTQYF,TGTGCCAGCAGGGGGGCCGGTAGGATAACAGATACGCAGTATTTT,NA,NA,15,TRBJ2-3,TRBV6-5
CSVNPGDGYTF,TGCAGCGTCAATCCTGGGGATGGCTACACCTTC,NA,NA,11,TRBJ1-2,TRBV29-1
CASRAGTGGPDTQYF,TGTGCCAGCAGAGCCGGGACAGGGGGCCCAGATACGCAGTATTTT,NA,TRBD1,15,TRBJ2-3,TRBV6-1
CSVEGSSSNEKLFF,TGCAGCGTTGAGGGGAGCAGCTCTAATGAAAAACTGTTTTTT,NA,NA,14,TRBJ1-4,TRBV29-1
CSARGTSGGLFTQYF,TGCAGTGCCCGTGGGACTAGCGGGGGGCTTTTTACGCAGTATTTT,NA,TRBD2,15,TRBJ2-3,TRBV20-1
CAISPGRGPSDTQYF,TGTGCCATCAGTCCGGGACGAGGCCCTTCAGATACGCAGTATTTT,once,NA,15,TRBJ2-3,TRBV10-3
CASSLRVDSSYEQYF,TGTGCCAGCAGCTTACGGGTAGACTCATCCTACGAGCAGTACTTC,few,NA,15,TRBJ2-7,TRBV11-2
CSELSGNTQYF,TGCAGTGAGCTGTCTGGAAATACGCAGTATTTT,NA,NA,11,TRBJ2-3,TRBV20-1
CAGSLKPGTGINEQFF,TGTGCCGGCAGCCTAAAGCCCGGGACAGGGATTAATGAGCAGTTCTTC,NA,TRBD1,16,TRBJ2-1,TRBV4-2
CASSRRENTEAFF,TGTGCCAGCAGTAGGAGGGAGAACACTGAAGCTTTCTTT,few,NA,13,TRBJ1-1,TRBV28
CASMTVDEQYF,TGTGCCAGTATGACAGTTGACGAGCAGTACTTC,few,NA,11,TRBJ2-7,TRBV28
CSVVSGQGVGNTIYF,TGCAGCGTTGTGTCCGGACAGGGGGTCGGAAACACCATATATTTT,NA,TRBD1,15,TRBJ1-3,TRBV29-1
CASRGLGDEQYF,TGTGCCAGCAGGGGCCTCGGCGACGAGCAGTACTTC,few,NA,12,TRBJ2-7,TRBV11-1
CASRPFAGTSTDTQYF,TGCGCCAGCAGGCCCTTCGCGGGGACTAGCACAGATACGCAGTATTTT,NA,NA,16,TRBJ2-3,TRBV5-1
CASSQKGVGSPLHF,TGTGCCAGCAGCCAAAAGGGGGTGGGCTCACCCCTCCACTTT,NA,NA,14,TRBJ1-6,TRBV7-8
CASSSLGSGNTIYF,TGTGCCAGCAGTTCCTTGGGGTCTGGAAACACCATATATTTT,few,NA,14,TRBJ1-3,TRBV27
CSAHHGGADSYNEQFF,TGCAGTGCGCATCACGGGGGAGCGGACTCCTACAATGAGCAGTTCTTC,NA,NA,16,TRBJ2-1,TRBV20-1
CASSLALDRVDGGELFF,TGTGCCAGCAGTTTAGCGCTGGACAGGGTGGATGGCGGGGAGCTGTTTTTT,NA,TRBD1,17,TRBJ2-2,TRBV12-3/TRBV12-4
CASSKDQGGAGNTIYF,TGTGCCAGCAGCAAAGACCAGGGAGGTGCTGGAAACACCATATATTTT,NA,NA,16,TRBJ1-3,TRBV21-1
CASSEGVRTNTEAFF,TGCGCCAGCTCTGAGGGGGTGAGAACGAACACTGAAGCTTTCTTT,once,NA,15,TRBJ1-1,TRBV5-1
CASTPSYNEQYF,TGTGCCAGCACCCCCTCCTACAATGAGCAGTACTTC,few,NA,12,TRBJ2-7,TRBV6-1
CASRGVVNTEAFF,TGTGCCAGCAGGGGGGTGGTGAACACTGAAGCTTTCTTT,NA,NA,13,TRBJ1-1,TRBV9
CASSPTPETFYGYTF,TGTGCCAGCAGCCCTACGCCGGAAACCTTCTATGGCTACACCTTC,NA,NA,15,TRBJ1-2,TRBV7-9
CSASQTSGRDYEQFF,TGCAGTGCTAGCCAGACTAGCGGGAGGGATTATGAGCAGTTCTTC,few,TRBD2,15,TRBJ2-1,TRBV20-1
CASSQTATIYGYTF,TGTGCCAGCAGCCAAACAGCGACGATCTATGGCTACACCTTC,NA,NA,14,TRBJ1-2,TRBV7-2
CASSLGAGGSGTEAFF,TGTGCCAGCTCACTAGGCGCAGGTGGGTCAGGCACTGAAGCTTTCTTT,few,NA,16,TRBJ1-1,TRBV18
CASSLSLRGQGGYSYGYTF,TGTGCCAGCAGCCTCTCCCTCCGGGGACAGGGAGGTTACAGCTATGGCTACACCTTC,NA,TRBD1,19,TRBJ1-2,TRBV11-3